Included here is one TCR beta chain sequence, with context. TCRdb's table, derived via immunoSEQ multiplex PCR, lists solely in-frame clones and lacks some. The table lists fewer than 400,000 clones, about 86% of them singletons, with about 3% in the top ten. The data belong to a study of blood T cell repertoires in COVID-19. V was pared by 0 bases and J by 5 bases, with 4 bases of the junction left unmatched. Germline CDR1 and CDR2: SGHRS and YFSETQ. The CDR3 covers 16 residues. The origin of this receptor is a man aged 25-45 years with active or convalescent COVID-19. The specimen sequenced was peripheral blood. The chain has TRBV5-1 and TRBJ2-3; 12 positions match TRBD2. The CDR3 is CASSLEAGLAGDTQYF. CDR3 coding DNA: TGCGCCAGCAGCTTGGAGGCGGGACTAGCGGGAGATACGCAGTATTTT.